These 4 T cell receptor beta chains were sequenced from one sample in a study of shared clonotypes between healthy human individuals (dated by TCRdb to the early 2020s). Library construction relied on the immunoSEQ multiplex PCR assay. TCRdb holds this immuneACCESS table with in-frame rearrangements only. Some clones are missing; in checked studies, unresolved V genes explain under half, and the rest has no known cause. The table for this sample lists more than 2 million clones; around 95% of them were counted only once. Around 1.7% of the sample goes to the ten largest clones. For the CD8 naive samples, CD45RO-negative cells were positively selected for CCR7, yielding a CD45RA+CCR7+ population from which TemRA cells were excluded. The specimen was naive CD8+ T cells from PBMCs. The cell subset or site label of this sample denotes: CD45RA+CCR7+. The receptors were gathered from a man between 18 and 29 years old in good health. Some clones in this sample may be carry-over from other donors' samples.

This chain uses TRBV27 with TRBJ1-5; tentatively, D is TRBD1 (6 bases). Germline lookup yields CDR1 MNHEY and CDR2 SMNVEV (reference sequence). Trimming removed 4 bases at V and 3 bases at J, with 10 bases between. This CDR3 has 14 residues. CDR3 loop: CASSSRGTNQPQHF. CDR3 in DNA: TGTGCCAGCAGTTCCAGGGGTACCAATCAGCCCCAGCATTTT.

The chain employs TRBV5-4 and TRBJ1-2; TRBD1 matches 8 bases. The CDR3 spans 15 residues. Trimming removed 0 bases from V and 6 bases from J; junction bases left unmatched: 7. Germline CDR1 is SGHNT and CDR2 is YYREEE (reference sequence). The CDR3 sequence is CASSLGGQAADGYTF. Written as DNA, the CDR3 is TGTGCCAGCAGCTTGGGGGGACAGGCGGCGGATGGCTACACCTTC.

The V gene is TRBV27, the J gene TRBJ2-7, with no clear D. V was shortened by 6 bases and J by 3 bases, with 15 bases between the two germline ends. CDR3 size: 14 residues. Germline CDR1 is MNHEY and CDR2 is SMNVEV (reference sequence). The CDR3 DNA sequence: TGTGCCAGCAGAGGAAACAGCGTCCGCTACGAGCAGTACTTC. This encodes CASRGNSVRYEQYF.

This chain uses TRBV5-6 with TRBJ2-7; perhaps D is TRBD1 or TRBD2 (5 bases each). Germline CDR1 reads SGHDT; CDR2 reads YYEEEE. This CDR3 region has 15 residues. V was shortened by 3 bases and J by 0 bases, with 13 bases between the two germline ends. The CDR3 reads CASSSIGTNSYEQYF. The CDR3 region has the DNA TGTGCCAGCAGCTCAATCGGGACGAACTCCTACGAGCAGTACTTC.